These 18 T cell receptor beta chains were sequenced from one sample in a study of follicular helper T cells after annual influenza vaccination. Some clones are missing from TCRdb's copy, which holds only in-frame ones; the method was immunoSEQ multiplex PCR. The sample gives some 11,000 clones, 65% to 80% of which show up once; around 0.89% is in the top ten. Sample: CXCR5- memory CD4+ T cells sorted from blood, taken 6 weeks after influenza vaccination. The receptors here all came from an adult who received the influenza vaccine.

The chain employs TRBV6-1 and TRBJ2-7; D is undetermined. V was clipped by 6 bases and J by 3 bases, with 9 bases between them. Germline V gene data show CDR1 as MNHNS and CDR2 as SASEGT. The CDR3 covers 12 residues. CDR3 in DNA: TGTGCCAGCAGCCGCGCGGTCTACGAGCAGTACTTC. Amino acids: CASSRAVYEQYF.

This clone occurred a few times. The chain uses TRBV19 and TRBJ1-2; no firm D call. The CDR3 is 13 amino acids. V lost 3 bases to trimming and J lost 7 bases, with 12 bases between them. Germline V gene sequence: CDR1 LNHDA, CDR2 SQIVND (reference sequence). The CDR3 DNA reads TGTGCCAGTAGTATCTCAGGCCCCGGTGGCTACACCTTC. Residues: CASSISGPGGYTF. The full variable domain, with the rest looked up from reference TRBV19 and TRBJ1-2, is DGGITQSPKYLFRKEGQNVTLSCEQNLNHDAMYWYRQDPGQGLRLIYYSQIVNDFQKGDIAEGYSVSREKKESFPLTVTSAQKNPTAFYLCASSISGPGGYTFGSGTRLTVV.

In this sample, this clone turned up once. This chain joins TRBV19 and TRBJ1-3; D perhaps matches TRBD1 (5 bases). The CDR3 runs 15 residues. Germline CDR1 and CDR2: LNHDA and SQIVND (reference sequence). V dropped 10 bases and J dropped 0 bases, with 16 bases sitting between them. The CDR3 nucleotides are TGTGCCACCCGAAGTCTAGACAGCTCTGGAAACACCATATATTTT. Translation gives CATRSLDSSGNTIYF.

DNA of the CDR3: TGCGCCAGCAGCTCCGGAGAGGATTACACTGAAGCTTTCTTT. Translated: CASSSGEDYTEAFF. The V and J genes are TRBV5-1 and TRBJ1-1, with D unclear. There are 14 residues in the CDR3. Germline V lookup: CDR1 SGHRS, CDR2 YFSETQ. Trimming cost V 3 bases and J 3 bases, with 12 bases left between them.

The gene calls are TRBV19 and TRBJ1-2; D gene uncertain. CDR1 and CDR2 (germline): LNHDA, SQIVND (reference sequence). V lost 5 bases, J lost 1 base, and 8 bases lay in between. The CDR3 length is 13 residues. The DNA for the CDR3 is TGTGCCAGTAGTTTCGGGCTTAACTATGGCTACACCTTC. Its translation: CASSFGLNYGYTF.

The chain employs TRBV27 and TRBJ2-4; D unresolved. The germline V gene has CDR1 MNHEY and CDR2 SMNVEV (reference sequence). Trimming stripped 3 bases from V and 4 bases from J, with 10 bases between. The CDR3 is 14 amino acids. CDR3 DNA sequence: TGTGCCAGCAGTTTCTCCGGGCCAAAAAACATTCAGTACTTC. Its protein product is CASSFSGPKNIQYF.

This clone has only one observation. This chain uses TRBV5-6 with TRBJ1-2; D not certain. This CDR3 comprises 13 residues. Trimming removed 0 bases at V and 5 bases at J, with 8 bases between. The germline CDR1 and CDR2 sequences are SGHDT and YYEEEE. The CDR3 region is CASSLGRMYGYTF. The CDR3 DNA follows: TGTGCCAGCAGCTTGGGCAGGATGTATGGCTACACCTTC.

This clone was counted a single time. This sequence joins TRBV5-4 and TRBJ2-5; TRBD2 might be the D (5 bases). V was trimmed by 3 bases and J by 4 bases, leaving 22 bases between them. CDR3 length: 17 residues. Germline assignment: CDR1 SGHNT and CDR2 YYREEE (reference sequence). CDR3: CASSSRLRRGEGETQYF. The CDR3 coding sequence is TGTGCCAGCAGCTCCCGTTTACGCCGGGGTGAGGGAGAGACCCAGTACTTC.

This chain links TRBV7-2 with TRBJ2-1, with D perhaps assigned TRBD1 or TRBD2 (5 bases each). The CDR3 has 15 residues. V was pared by 7 bases and J by 4 bases, with 17 bases between. Germline CDR1 and CDR2: SGHTA and FQGNSA. Here the CDR3 DNA reads TGTGCCAGCACCCAGAGGGCAGGGCGATACAATGAGCAGTTCTTC. It codes for CASTQRAGRYNEQFF.

V usage is TRBV5-1 and J usage is TRBJ1-6; the D gene is possibly TRBD1 (5 bases). CDR1 is SGHRS, CDR2 YFSETQ, per germline. The CDR3 runs 13 residues. V was pared by 0 bases and J by 8 bases, with 6 bases between. Here the CDR3 DNA reads TGCGCCAGCAGCTTGGAAGGGGATTCACCCCTCCACTTT. Translation gives CASSLEGDSPLHF. Full variable domain (remainder filled in from reference TRBV5-1 and TRBJ1-6): KAGVTQTPRYLIKTRGQQVTLSCSPISGHRSVSWYQQTPGQGLQFLFEYFSETQRNKGNFPGRFSGRQFSNSRSEMNVSTLELGDSALYLCASSLEGDSPLHFGNGTRLTVT.

The rearrangement uses TRBV7-6 and TRBJ2-7; 9 nucleotides line up with TRBD1. The germline gives CDR1 SGHVS, CDR2 FNYEAQ. V shed 1 base, J shed 7 bases, and the junction held 8 bases outside the gene matches. The CDR3 length is 15 residues. The CDR3 bases are TGTGCCAGCAGCTTAGGGACAGGGGCGGCGAGGGAGCAGTACTTC. Amino acids: CASSLGTGAAREQYF.

The chain employs TRBV19 and TRBJ1-1, with 8 bases that match TRBD1. CDR1 and CDR2 (germline): LNHDA, SQIVND (reference sequence). The length of the CDR3 is 15 residues. The V gene end was trimmed by 5 bases and the J gene end by 2 bases; junction bases not matched to a gene: 7. CDR3 sequence reads: CASSAIGQGNTEAFF. The CDR3 region has the DNA TGTGCCAGTAGTGCTATCGGACAGGGTAACACTGAAGCTTTCTTT.

The genes are TRBV6-5 and TRBJ1-1, with TRBD1 identical over 8 bases. The CDR3 contains 15 residues. Germline assignment: CDR1 MNHEY and CDR2 SVGAGI. V was pared by 7 bases and J by 11 bases, with 18 bases of the junction left unmatched. CDR3 sequence: CASITSFGTGGRAFF. Written as DNA, the CDR3 is TGTGCCAGCATTACCTCCTTTGGTACAGGGGGTCGGGCTTTCTTT.

The genes are TRBV5-5 and TRBJ1-2, with D possibly TRBD1 on 6 matching bases. The CDR3 runs to 13 residues. V lost 5 bases to trimming and J lost 4 bases, with 12 bases between them. The germline V gene encodes CDR1 SGHKS and CDR2 YYEKEE (reference sequence). The CDR3 sequence: CASSYTGRYGYTF. CDR3 bases: TGTGCCAGCAGTTACACAGGGCGCTATGGCTACACCTTC.

CDR3 DNA: TGTGCCAGCAGCTTAGAGGCGTATAATTCACCCCTCCACTTT. Protein sequence: CASSLEAYNSPLHF. The chain couples TRBV7-2 to TRBJ1-6; no clear D gene. Germline CDR1 reads SGHTA; CDR2 reads FQGNSA. This CDR3 comprises 14 residues. V lost 1 base and J lost 4, with 5 bases in between.

This clone came up a few times. The chain links TRBV19 to TRBJ1-3; D gene uncertain. The V and J ends lost 10 bases and 0 bases respectively, with 4 bases between them. The CDR3 loop spans 11 amino acids. CDR1 and CDR2 from the germline V gene are LNHDA and SQIVND (reference sequence). CDR3 DNA sequence: TGTGCCATGGACTCTGGAAACACCATATATTTT. Encoded protein: CAMDSGNTIYF.

This clone was counted a few times. The V gene is TRBV27, the J gene TRBJ1-1, with D perhaps matching TRBD1 (5 bases). CDR3 size: 13 residues. Germline V CDR1 and CDR2: MNHEY, SMNVEV (reference sequence). V dropped 1 base and J dropped 10 bases, with 13 bases sitting between them. CDR3 residues: CASSLYLRDRAFF. For the CDR3, the DNA is TGTGCCAGCAGTTTATATCTCAGGGACCGAGCTTTCTTT.

This clone has just one count. The V gene is TRBV10-1, the J gene TRBJ1-5; weak D call: TRBD1 (6 bases). V was pared by 6 bases and J by 0 bases, with 18 bases between. The CDR3 has 17 amino acids. CDR1 and CDR2 (germline): WNHNN, SYGVQD (reference sequence). The CDR3, as DNA: TGCGCCAGCAGAAGAAATCGGACAGTTGATAGCAATCAGCCCCAGCATTTT. Amino acid sequence: CASRRNRTVDSNQPQHF.